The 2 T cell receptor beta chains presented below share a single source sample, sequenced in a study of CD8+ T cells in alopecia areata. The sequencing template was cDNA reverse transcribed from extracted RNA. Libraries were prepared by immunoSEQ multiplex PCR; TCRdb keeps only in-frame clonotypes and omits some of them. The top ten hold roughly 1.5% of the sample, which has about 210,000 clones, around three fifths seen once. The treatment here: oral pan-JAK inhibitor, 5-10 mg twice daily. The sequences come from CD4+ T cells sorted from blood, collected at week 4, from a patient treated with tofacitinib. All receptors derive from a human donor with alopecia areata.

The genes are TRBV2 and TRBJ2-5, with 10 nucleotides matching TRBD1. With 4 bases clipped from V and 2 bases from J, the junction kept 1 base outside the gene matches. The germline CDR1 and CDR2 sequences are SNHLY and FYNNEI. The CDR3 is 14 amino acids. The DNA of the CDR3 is TGTGCCAGCAGTGGGGACAGGGGTCAAGAGACCCAGTACTTC. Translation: CASSGDRGQETQYF.

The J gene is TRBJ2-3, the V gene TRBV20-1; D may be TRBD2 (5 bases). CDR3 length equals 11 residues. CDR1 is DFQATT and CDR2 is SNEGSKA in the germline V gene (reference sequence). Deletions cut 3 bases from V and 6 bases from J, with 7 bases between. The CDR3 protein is CSASGIDTQYF. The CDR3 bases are TGCAGTGCTAGCGGGATTGATACGCAGTATTTT.